The entry below gives a single TCR gamma chain sequence along with its context. Its antigen is not yet known. This clone may be a read error of a much larger clone one base away. Within the sample, other DNA sequences also encode this same CDR3. For CDR1 and CDR2, the germline V gene lists EGSTGY and YDSYTSSV. There are 13 amino acids in the CDR3, from cysteine to phenylalanine inclusive. Just CDR3 DNA is preserved here, 39 bases in frame from base 1. Trimming accounts for 4 bases at V and 1 base at J, while the number of junction bases matched to no gene is 4. RNA was isolated using the RNeasy mini kit, and reverse transcription was performed with Superscript III. CDR3 amplicons were generated by multiplex PCR with pooled V-gene forward primers and a constant-region reverse primer carrying Illumina adaptor overhangs. Amplicons were gel-purified, then indexed with Nextera index primers over roughly 8 extra PCR cycles and purified with AMPure XP beads. Sequencing of libraries was performed on an Illumina MiSeq using paired-end 250 bp reads, dual indexing and an approximately 20% PhiX spike-in. Per the source publication's procedure: Read quality was checked with FastQC, and TRG read pairs were merged using ea-utils fastq-join. Annotation of sequences was performed with IMGT/HighV-QUEST, only productive sequences with unambiguous V-gene assignment were retained, and clonotypes were defined by identical CDR3 sequence. For downstream analysis, the tools were VDJtools 1.1.1, tcR 2.2.3, Treemap and vegan Shannon diversity in R 3.4.4. The public reads were reprocessed by TCRdb using CATT, and rows of matching DNA were later combined. What appears here as the V and J calls and clone size reflects TCRdb's work, not the paper's. Recorded for this sample are more than 25,000 gamma-chain clones; around a fifth of them occurred a single time. The ten largest clones take up roughly 2% of the sample.

This sample stems from a study of Vδ1+ human thymocytes (dated by TCRdb to the late 2010s). At the level of the whole study: As a data resource, the study described the mRNA-level TRG and TRD CDR3 repertoires found in highly purified Vdelta1+ thymocytes taken from young children. Validation of the multiplex-based CDR3 amplicon strategy against 5'RACE-based CDR3 amplicon generation methods had been performed previously.

Results the study describes overall, beyond this receptor: Even though sort purity was high, roughly 20% of thymic TRD sequences were Vdelta2 (and few were Vdelta3), which was not the case for the peripheral blood Vdelta1+ controls. Thymic TRG and TRD repertoires appeared highly polyclonal with Gaussian CDR3 length distributions, unlike oligoclonal peripheral blood repertoires. The use of highly purified populations and single-cell validation was advised by the authors, since misinterpretation of bulk repertoire data could be caused by unexpected Vdelta2 sequences. Numerous TRG clonotypes were shared among donors (up to about 6.9x10^3), while TRD repertoires were essentially private (a maximum of 116 shared). Because no clustering by age or sex was observed, donors were not stratified by these variables in the analyses.

Thymic samples were depleted of alphabeta T cells, then CD3+ TCRVdelta1+ TCRVdelta2- thymocytes were FACS-sorted. The purity of the sorted Vdelta1+ thymocytes was between roughly 98% and 99.6%. The thymic specimens were obtained from fewer than ten paediatric patients, aged about 5 days to 15 months, who were having corrective cardiac surgery. After the thymic tissue was dispersed, mononuclear cells were isolated using a Histopaque-1077 density gradient. The staining antibodies were anti-TCRVdelta1 clone TS8.2, anti-TCRVdelta2 clone B6, anti-CD3 clone HIT3a and anti-TCRalphabeta clone IP26. The chain is assembled from TRGV4 and TRGJ1 or TRGJ2. The origin of this receptor is a boy younger than two who had congenital heart surgery. Sequences were obtained from Vdelta1+ gamma-delta thymocytes from the thymus. The cell subset or site tag for this specimen amounts to: FACS-sorted CD3+ TCRalphabeta- TCRVdelta1+ TCRVdelta2- thymocytes. The nucleotides read TGTGCCACCTGGGACGATAATTATTATAAGAAACTCTTT. Its protein is CATWDDNYYKKLF.